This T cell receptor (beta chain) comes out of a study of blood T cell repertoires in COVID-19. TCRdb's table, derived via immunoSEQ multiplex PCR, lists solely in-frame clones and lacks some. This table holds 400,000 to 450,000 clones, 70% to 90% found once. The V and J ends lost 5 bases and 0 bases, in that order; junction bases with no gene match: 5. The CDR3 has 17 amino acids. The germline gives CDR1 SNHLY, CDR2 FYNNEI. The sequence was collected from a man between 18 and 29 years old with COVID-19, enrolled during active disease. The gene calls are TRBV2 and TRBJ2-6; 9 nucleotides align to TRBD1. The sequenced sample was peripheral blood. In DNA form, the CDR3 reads TGTGCCAGCAGTCGGGACAGGGAGATCTCTGGGGCCAACGTCCTGACTTTC. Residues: CASSRDREISGANVLTF.